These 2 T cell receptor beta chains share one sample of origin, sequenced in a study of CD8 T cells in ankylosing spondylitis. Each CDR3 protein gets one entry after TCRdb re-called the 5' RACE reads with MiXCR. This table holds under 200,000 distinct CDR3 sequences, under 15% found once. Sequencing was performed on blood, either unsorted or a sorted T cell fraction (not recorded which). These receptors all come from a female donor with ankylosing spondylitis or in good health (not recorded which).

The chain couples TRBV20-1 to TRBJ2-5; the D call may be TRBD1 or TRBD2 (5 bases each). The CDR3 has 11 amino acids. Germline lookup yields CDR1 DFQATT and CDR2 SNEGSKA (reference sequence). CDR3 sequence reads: CSSPRGETQYF. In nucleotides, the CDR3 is TGCAGCTCTCCCCGGGGCGAGACCCAGTACTTC.

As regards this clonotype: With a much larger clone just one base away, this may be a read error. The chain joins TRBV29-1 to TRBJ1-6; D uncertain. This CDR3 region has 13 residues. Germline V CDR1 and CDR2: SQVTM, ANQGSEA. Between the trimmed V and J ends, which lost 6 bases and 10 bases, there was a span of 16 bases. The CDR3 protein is CSVALGGKSPLHF. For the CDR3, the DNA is TGCAGCGTCGCCCTCGGAGGGAAATCACCCCTCCACTTT.